Listed below are T cell receptor beta chains from one sample, sequenced in a study of siplizumab effects on memory and regulatory T cells. Clones were sequenced by immunoSEQ multiplex PCR, and TCRdb holds only the in-frame ones, with some missing. The data contain 70,000 or so clones, under 95% of them singletons. Sequencing input: CD8+ T cells sorted from blood. Receptors originate from a human donor in good health. Each CDR3 is given with its conserved first and last residue. A D gene is named only where the DNA matches it firmly. The size field is filled for only some rows; it gives once, few, many or a size class.

D	size	V	J	CDR3	DNA
NA	NA	TRBV19	TRBJ2-1	CASSIVPNGNEQFF	TGTGCCAGTAGTATAGTACCCAATGGGAATGAGCAGTTCTTC
NA	once	TRBV2	TRBJ1-4	CASSEWTNEKLFF	TGTGCCAGCAGTGAATGGACTAATGAAAAACTGTTTTTT
NA	NA	TRBV4-1	TRBJ1-5	CASSQASGVTNQPQHF	TGCGCCAGCAGCCAAGCTTCAGGGGTTACTAATCAGCCCCAGCATTTT
TRBD1	NA	TRBV7-8	TRBJ1-5	CASSPMGTGGQPQHF	TGTGCCAGCAGCCCAATGGGGACAGGGGGTCAGCCCCAGCATTTT
TRBD1	NA	TRBV19	TRBJ2-3	CASSIDRGQEDTQYF	TGTGCCAGTAGTATCGACAGGGGGCAGGAAGATACGCAGTATTTT
TRBD2	NA	TRBV30	TRBJ2-1	CALVGLSYNEQFF	TGTGCCTTGGTGGGACTATCGTACAATGAGCAGTTCTTC
NA	NA	TRBV30	TRBJ1-1	CAWGGGYTEAFF	TGTGCCTGGGGTGGCGGTTACACTGAAGCTTTCTTT
NA	NA	TRBV4-1	TRBJ2-3	CASSQDQGSTDTQYF	TGCGCCAGCAGCCAAGATCAGGGTAGCACAGATACGCAGTATTTT
NA	NA	TRBV7-6	TRBJ1-4	CASSLGGDEKLFF	TGTGCCAGCAGCTTGGGGGGTGATGAAAAACTGTTTTTT
NA	NA	TRBV6-1	TRBJ2-3	CASSEVSPSTDTQYF	TGTGCCAGCAGTGAAGTCTCACCAAGCACAGATACGCAGTATTTT
NA	NA	TRBV21-1	TRBJ2-7	CASSRGARPYEQYF	TGTGCCAGCAGCAGAGGGGCGCGACCCTACGAGCAGTACTTC
NA	NA	TRBV27	TRBJ2-1	CASSLFPVLGNEQFF	TGTGCCAGCAGTTTATTCCCCGTCTTGGGCAATGAGCAGTTCTTC
NA	NA	TRBV6-5	TRBJ2-1	CASSFGQVNEQFF	TGTGCCAGCAGTTTCGGGCAGGTAAATGAGCAGTTCTTC
TRBD1	NA	TRBV11-2	TRBJ1-1	CASSPGTVMNTEAFF	TGTGCCAGCAGTCCCGGGACAGTCATGAACACTGAAGCTTTCTTT
NA	NA	TRBV28	TRBJ1-1	CASWTGNANTEAFF	TGTGCCAGCTGGACCGGGAACGCAAACACTGAAGCTTTCTTT
NA	NA	TRBV9	TRBJ1-2	CASSVGQAINYGYTF	TGTGCCAGCAGCGTAGGTCAGGCGATTAACTATGGCTACACCTTC
NA	NA	TRBV6-6	TRBJ2-3	CASSYGSGSDTQYF	TGTGCCAGCAGTTATGGAAGCGGTTCAGATACGCAGTATTTT
TRBD2	few	TRBV4-2	TRBJ2-3	CASSHYAGGDTQYF	TGTGCCAGCAGCCACTATGCGGGGGGAGATACGCAGTATTTT
NA	NA	TRBV27	TRBJ2-1	CASSLKGTYNEQFF	TGTGCCAGCAGTTTAAAGGGGACATACAATGAGCAGTTCTTC
NA	NA	TRBV7-2	TRBJ1-3	CASSLGVSGNTIYF	TGTGCCAGCAGCTTAGGGGTCTCTGGAAACACCATATATTTT
NA	NA	TRBV27	TRBJ2-1	CASSLGQGGYNEQFF	TGTGCCAGCAGTTTAGGCCAGGGGGGCTACAATGAGCAGTTCTTC
NA	NA	TRBV6-1	TRBJ2-7	CASSEFGGGGYEQYF	TGTGCCAGCAGTGAGTTCGGGGGCGGTGGGTACGAGCAGTACTTC
NA	NA	TRBV4-1	TRBJ2-2	CASSQERNTGELFF	TGCGCCAGCAGCCAAGAACGGAACACCGGGGAGCTGTTTTTT
NA	once	TRBV19	TRBJ2-3	CASSIGPDTQYF	TGTGCCAGTAGTATCGGGCCGGATACGCAGTATTTT
NA	once	TRBV10-3	TRBJ2-1	CAIMMGNEQFF	TGTGCCATCATGATGGGAAATGAGCAGTTCTTC
NA	NA	TRBV25-1	TRBJ2-1	CASPGPTKTYEQFF	TGTGCCAGCCCAGGACCCACCAAGACGTATGAGCAGTTCTTC
NA	NA	TRBV5-4	TRBJ1-1	CASSEESGGITEAFF	TGTGCCAGCAGCGAGGAGTCCGGGGGCATAACTGAAGCTTTCTTT
NA	NA	TRBV2	TRBJ1-1	CASQGGERVTFF	TGTGCCAGTCAGGGTGGGGAAAGGGTAACTTTCTTT
NA	NA	TRBV4-2	TRBJ2-2	CASSQAYPNTGELFF	TGTGCCAGCAGCCAAGCCTACCCCAACACCGGGGAGCTGTTTTTT
NA	NA	TRBV13	TRBJ2-7	CASSLLTHEQYF	TGTGCCAGCAGTCTCCTCACGCACGAGCAGTACTTC
TRBD2	NA	TRBV6-1	TRBJ2-3	CASSEGLASTDTQYF	TGTGCCAGCAGTGAAGGACTAGCTAGCACAGATACGCAGTATTTT
NA	NA	TRBV21-1	TRBJ2-5	CASTLKETQYF	TGTGCCAGCACGTTAAAAGAGACCCAGTACTTC
NA	NA	TRBV21-1	TRBJ2-1	CASSKELRDRGRYEQFF	TGTGCCAGCAGCAAAGAGCTCCGGGACAGGGGGCGATATGAGCAGTTCTTC
NA	NA	TRBV27	TRBJ2-5	CASSLLGQQETQYF	TGTGCCAGCAGTTTATTGGGACAACAAGAGACCCAGTACTTC
NA	few	TRBV9	TRBJ1-3	CASSASNSGNTIYF	TGTGCCAGCAGCGCCTCGAACTCTGGAAACACCATATATTTT
NA	NA	TRBV5-5	TRBJ2-7	CASSLFPDTYEQYF	TGTGCCAGCAGCTTATTCCCGGACACCTACGAGCAGTACTTC
TRBD1	NA	TRBV7-2	TRBJ2-2	CASSHRGQNGELFF	TGTGCCAGCAGCCACAGGGGGCAGAACGGGGAGCTGTTTTTT
TRBD1	NA	TRBV7-8	TRBJ2-1	CASSLRDRGSRNEQFF	TGTGCCAGCAGCCTCCGGGACAGGGGTTCTCGCAATGAGCAGTTCTTC
NA	NA	TRBV7-8	TRBJ2-2	CASLGAANTGELFF	TGTGCCAGCTTAGGAGCGGCGAACACCGGGGAGCTGTTTTTT
NA	NA	TRBV5-6	TRBJ2-7	CASSLDYEQYF	TGTGCCAGCAGCTTGGACTACGAGCAGTACTTC
NA	NA	TRBV6-5	TRBJ2-1	CASGPGEQFF	TGTGCCAGCGGCCCGGGTGAGCAGTTCTTC
TRBD2	NA	TRBV27	TRBJ2-7	CASSSQGTSGFNEQYF	TGTGCCAGCAGTTCCCAGGGGACTAGCGGGTTCAACGAGCAGTACTTC
NA	NA	TRBV16	TRBJ2-1	CASSQYEGRVNEQFF	TGTGCCAGCAGCCAATATGAAGGCAGGGTCAATGAGCAGTTCTTC
NA	NA	TRBV15	TRBJ2-7	CATSREKYSQGSYEQYF	TGTGCCACCAGCAGAGAAAAATACAGCCAAGGCTCCTACGAGCAGTACTTC
NA	NA	TRBV19	TRBJ1-1	CASSMGSQNTEAFF	TGTGCCAGTAGTATGGGGAGCCAGAACACTGAAGCTTTCTTT
NA	NA	TRBV4-2	TRBJ1-2	CASEPGHGVADFYGYTF	TGTGCCAGCGAACCGGGACACGGAGTTGCGGACTTCTATGGCTACACCTTC
NA	NA	TRBV15	TRBJ1-1	CATSRDLGLNTEAFF	TGTGCCACCAGCAGAGATCTGGGGTTGAACACTGAAGCTTTCTTT
TRBD1	NA	TRBV7-9	TRBJ1-5	CASSSLGQGANQPQHF	TGTGCCAGCAGCTCGCTAGGACAGGGGGCAAATCAGCCCCAGCATTTT
TRBD1	NA	TRBV6-6	TRBJ1-2	CASSFLADRDGYTF	TGTGCCAGCAGTTTCCTAGCGGACAGGGACGGCTACACCTTC